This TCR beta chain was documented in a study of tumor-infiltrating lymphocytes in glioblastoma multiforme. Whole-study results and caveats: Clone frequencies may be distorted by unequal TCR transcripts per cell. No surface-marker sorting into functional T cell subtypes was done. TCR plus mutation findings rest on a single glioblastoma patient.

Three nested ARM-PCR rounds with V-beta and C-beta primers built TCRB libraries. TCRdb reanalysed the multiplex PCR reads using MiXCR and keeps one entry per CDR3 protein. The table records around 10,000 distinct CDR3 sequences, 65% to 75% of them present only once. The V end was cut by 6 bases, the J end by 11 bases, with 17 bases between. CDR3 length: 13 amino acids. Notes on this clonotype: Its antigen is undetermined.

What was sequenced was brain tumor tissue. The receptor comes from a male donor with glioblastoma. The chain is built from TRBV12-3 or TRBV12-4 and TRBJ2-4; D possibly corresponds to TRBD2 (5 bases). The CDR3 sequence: CASSHPERPLQYF. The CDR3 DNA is TGTGCCAGCAGCCACCCGGAGCGGCCCCTTCAGTACTTC.